This is a list of T cell receptor beta chains from one sample in a study of cytomegalovirus exposure and HLA in healthy donors. Clones were read by immunoSEQ multiplex PCR, and TCRdb kept only the in-frame ones, dropping some. The table includes about 130,000 clones, 72% detected once. The sample was PBMCs. The receptors come from a man aged 45-65 years in good health and CMV-seropositive. CDR3s include the opening cysteine and the closing phenylalanine or tryptophan. The D gene is left open where the match is weak. Rows may omit the clone size; those that give it use once, few, many or a size class.

D gene	clone size	V gene	J gene	CDR3 protein	CDR3 DNA
.	few	TRBV11-2	TRBJ1-1	CASNAGENTEAFF	TGTGCCAGCAACGCAGGGGAGAACACTGAAGCTTTCTTT
TRBD1	.	TRBV29-1	TRBJ1-2	CSVDVYGTGGYGYTF	TGCAGCGTTGATGTTTACGGGACAGGAGGCTATGGCTACACCTTC
.	.	TRBV29-1	TRBJ2-7	CSVHNRDEQYF	TGCAGCGTTCATAACAGGGACGAGCAGTACTTC
.	.	TRBV7-6	TRBJ2-6	CASSLLQKFSGANVLTF	TGTGCCAGCAGCTTATTACAGAAATTCTCTGGGGCCAACGTCCTGACTTTC
TRBD1	few	TRBV2	TRBJ1-4	CASSTGTANEKLFF	TGTGCCAGCAGTACCGGGACAGCTAATGAAAAACTGTTTTTT
TRBD2	.	TRBV19	TRBJ2-3	CASSPRTSGYTDTQYF	TGTGCCAGTAGTCCCCGGACTAGCGGGTACACAGATACGCAGTATTTT
.	.	TRBV6-6	TRBJ1-1	CASSAGGLNTEAFF	TGTGCCAGCAGCGCGGGAGGGCTGAACACTGAAGCTTTCTTT
TRBD1	.	TRBV9	TRBJ2-5	CASSKQGAEETQYF	TGTGCCAGCAGCAAACAGGGGGCTGAAGAGACCCAGTACTTC
.	.	TRBV2	TRBJ1-5	CASTDGYSNQPQHF	TGTGCCTCGACTGACGGTTATAGCAATCAGCCCCAGCATTTT
TRBD1	.	TRBV19	TRBJ2-7	CASSRQGPIDEQYF	TGTGCCAGTAGCAGACAGGGGCCGATTGACGAGCAGTACTTC
TRBD1	.	TRBV19	TRBJ1-5	CASRPDRAQPQHF	TGTGCCAGTAGACCGGACAGGGCTCAGCCCCAGCATTTT
TRBD1	few	TRBV5-8	TRBJ2-5	CASSPGTGGHKETQYF	TGTGCCAGCAGCCCGGGGACAGGGGGGCACAAAGAGACCCAGTACTTC
TRBD1	.	TRBV11-2	TRBJ2-6	CASSPRQGVIGANVLTF	TGTGCCAGCAGCCCGCGACAGGGCGTAATTGGGGCCAACGTCCTGACTTTC
.	.	TRBV7-6	TRBJ1-1	CASSLGTANTEAFF	TGTGCCAGCAGCTTAGGAACAGCGAACACTGAAGCTTTCTTT
.	.	TRBV19	TRBJ1-1	CASTAFQGWTTEAFF	TGTGCCAGTACTGCCTTCCAGGGATGGACCACTGAAGCTTTCTTT
.	.	TRBV18	TRBJ1-2	CASSPDSPNYGYTF	TGTGCCAGCTCACCTGATAGCCCTAACTATGGCTACACCTTC
.	.	TRBV6-6	TRBJ1-5	CASLDSYYSNQPQHF	TGTGCCAGCTTGGACAGCTATTATAGCAATCAGCCCCAGCATTTT
TRBD2	.	TRBV27	TRBJ2-2	CASKGLAGNTGELFF	TGTGCCAGCAAAGGACTAGCGGGAAACACCGGGGAGCTGTTTTTT
.	once	TRBV6-6	TRBJ1-1	CASSYGRGRDTEAFF	TGTGCCAGCAGTTACGGGCGGGGGCGGGACACTGAAGCTTTCTTT
.	.	TRBV2	TRBJ2-5	CASSGQFQETQYF	TGTGCCAGCAGTGGACAGTTTCAAGAGACCCAGTACTTC
TRBD1	once	TRBV15	TRBJ1-3	CATSRTPTGTGNTIYF	TGTGCCACCAGCAGAACCCCGACAGGGACTGGAAACACCATATATTTT
.	.	TRBV5-1	TRBJ2-2	CASSQLAGQNGELFF	TGCGCCAGCAGCCAGTTAGCGGGACAGAACGGGGAGCTGTTTTTT
TRBD2	.	TRBV9	TRBJ2-2	CASSVAGGGDGELFF	TGTGCCAGCAGCGTAGCCGGGGGGGGAGACGGGGAGCTGTTTTTT
.	.	TRBV6-5	TRBJ1-5	CASSRTQISNQPQHF	TGTGCCAGCAGCCGGACTCAAATTAGCAATCAGCCCCAGCATTTT
TRBD2	.	TRBV11-1	TRBJ2-5	CASSPELAGVRETQYF	TGTGCCAGCAGCCCCGAACTAGCGGGAGTTCGAGAGACCCAGTACTTC
.	.	TRBV6-5	TRBJ2-1	CASTQRERYNEQFF	TGTGCCAGCACCCAGAGGGAGCGGTACAATGAGCAGTTCTTC
TRBD2	.	TRBV5-1	TRBJ2-3	CASSFPGTSGSTDTQYF	TGCGCCAGCAGCTTTCCCGGGACTAGCGGAAGCACAGATACGCAGTATTTT
.	once	TRBV7-3	TRBJ1-1	CASSLTENTEAFF	TGTGCCAGCAGCCTTACAGAGAACACTGAAGCTTTCTTT
TRBD1	.	TRBV19	TRBJ2-1	CASSKDRGEQFF	TGTGCCAGTAGTAAGGACAGGGGGGAGCAGTTCTTC
.	once	TRBV7-2	TRBJ2-2	CASSSGQNTGELFF	TGTGCCAGCAGCTCCGGACAGAACACCGGGGAGCTGTTTTTT
.	.	TRBV19	TRBJ1-2	CASRTPGGGYTF	TGTGCCAGTAGAACACCCGGCGGGGGCTACACCTTC
.	.	TRBV28	TRBJ2-7	CASSQRLGTLYEQYF	TGTGCCAGCAGTCAAAGGTTGGGGACTTTGTACGAGCAGTACTTC
.	once	TRBV5-4	TRBJ2-7	CASSFSSYEQYF	TGTGCCAGCAGCTTCAGCTCCTACGAGCAGTACTTC
TRBD2	.	TRBV18	TRBJ2-3	CASSPMGTSDTQYF	TGTGCCAGCTCACCAATGGGGACTAGCGATACGCAGTATTTT
.	.	TRBV13	TRBJ1-1	CASRFRDNTEAFF	TGTGCCAGCAGATTCAGGGATAACACTGAAGCTTTCTTT
TRBD2	few	TRBV5-1	TRBJ2-3	CASSLGTSGGGSTDTQYF	TGCGCCAGCAGCTTGGGTACTAGCGGGGGGGGCAGCACAGATACGCAGTATTTT
.	.	TRBV7-8	TRBJ1-1	CASSYRERVSEAFF	TGTGCCAGCAGCTACAGGGAGAGAGTCTCTGAAGCTTTCTTT
TRBD1	once	TRBV11-3	TRBJ2-7	CASSLRDRDYEQYF	TGTGCCAGCAGCTTGAGGGACAGGGATTACGAGCAGTACTTC
TRBD1	.	TRBV6-4	TRBJ1-5	CASSAGTGGNQPQHF	TGTGCCAGCAGCGCCGGGACAGGGGGAAATCAGCCCCAGCATTTT
TRBD1	.	TRBV11-3	TRBJ1-2	CASSLGLTGSYGYTF	TGTGCCAGCAGCTTAGGACTGACAGGGTCCTATGGCTACACCTTC
.	few	TRBV25-1	TRBJ2-7	CANLYEQYF	TGTGCCAACCTATACGAGCAGTACTTC
.	.	TRBV5-6	TRBJ2-7	CASSPPRQDNEQYF	TGTGCCAGCAGCCCCCCGCGACAGGATAACGAGCAGTACTTC
.	.	TRBV5-4	TRBJ1-3	CASSLRLTGSSGNTIYF	TGTGCCAGCAGCCTACGTTTGACGGGGAGCTCTGGAAACACCATATATTTT
.	few	TRBV19	TRBJ1-1	CASSIGSGRKAFF	TGTGCCAGTAGTATAGGGTCGGGAAGAAAAGCTTTCTTT
.	.	TRBV6-6	TRBJ1-5	CATRDGPWNQPQHF	TGTGCCACCCGGGATGGGCCCTGGAATCAGCCCCAGCATTTT
.	.	TRBV5-1	TRBJ2-7	CASSPAGPGEQYF	TGCGCCAGCAGCCCCGCGGGGCCGGGGGAGCAGTACTTC
.	.	TRBV5-1	TRBJ1-6	CASSLHREGSPLHF	TGCGCCAGCAGCTTGCACAGGGAGGGTTCACCCCTCCACTTT
.	.	TRBV2	TRBJ1-1	CASSEGGTEAFF	TGTGCCAGCAGTGAGGGGGGTACTGAAGCTTTCTTT
TRBD1	.	TRBV11-2	TRBJ2-7	CASSSYRGGYEQYF	TGTGCCAGCAGCAGTTACAGGGGTGGTTACGAGCAGTACTTC
TRBD1	.	TRBV6-5	TRBJ1-2	CASSYSRGQGNYGYTF	TGTGCCAGCAGTTACTCGAGGGGACAGGGCAACTATGGCTACACCTTC
TRBD1	few	TRBV5-6	TRBJ2-5	CASSFTGAKQETQYF	TGTGCCAGCAGCTTTACAGGGGCGAAACAAGAGACCCAGTACTTC
TRBD1	.	TRBV19	TRBJ1-2	CASSVRDREGCLF	TGTGCCAGTAGTGTCCGGGACAGGGAAGGATGCCTCTTC
.	.	TRBV4-3	TRBJ2-2	CASSQDGGYLTGELFF	TGCGCCAGCAGCCAAGATGGGGGGTACCTCACCGGGGAGCTGTTTTTT
.	.	TRBV9	TRBJ1-2	CASSADYGYTF	TGTGCCAGCAGCGCCGACTATGGCTACACCTTC
TRBD2	few	TRBV10-3	TRBJ2-7	CATSTLAGTYEQYF	TGTGCCACTTCAACCCTAGCGGGGACCTACGAGCAGTACTTC
TRBD1	.	TRBV10-3	TRBJ2-7	CAISGEGGASYEQYF	TGTGCCATCAGTGGTGAAGGGGGCGCCTCCTACGAGCAGTACTTC
.	.	TRBV29-1	TRBJ2-5	CSVGSGMGETQYF	TGCAGCGTTGGATCAGGGATGGGGGAGACCCAGTACTTC
.	.	TRBV2	TRBJ2-2	CASRVGSGELFF	TGTGCCAGCAGAGTCGGTTCGGGGGAGCTGTTTTTT
.	.	TRBV19	TRBJ1-2	CASSYGSDYGYTF	TGTGCCAGTAGTTACGGGAGTGACTATGGCTACACCTTC
.	.	TRBV7-7	TRBJ2-2	CASTFQDRIYTGELFF	TGTGCCAGCACGTTCCAAGACAGGATTTACACCGGGGAGCTGTTTTTT